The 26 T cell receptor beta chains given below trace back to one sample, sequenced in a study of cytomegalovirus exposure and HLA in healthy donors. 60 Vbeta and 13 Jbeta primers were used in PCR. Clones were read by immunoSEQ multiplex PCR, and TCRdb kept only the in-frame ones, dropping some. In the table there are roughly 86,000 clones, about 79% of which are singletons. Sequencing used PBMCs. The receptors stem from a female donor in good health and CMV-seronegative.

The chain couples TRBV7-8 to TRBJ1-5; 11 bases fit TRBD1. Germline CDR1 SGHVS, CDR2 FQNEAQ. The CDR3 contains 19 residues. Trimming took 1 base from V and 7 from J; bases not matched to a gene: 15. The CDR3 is CASSLEGGGGTGGRQPQHF. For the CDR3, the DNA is TGTGCCAGCAGCTTAGAGGGTGGGGGGGGGACAGGGGGAAGGCAGCCCCAGCATTTT.

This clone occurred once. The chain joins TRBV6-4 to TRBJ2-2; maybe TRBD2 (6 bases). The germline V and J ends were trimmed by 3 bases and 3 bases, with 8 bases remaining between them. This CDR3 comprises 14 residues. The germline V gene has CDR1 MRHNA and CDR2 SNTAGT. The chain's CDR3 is CASSEGLDTGELFF. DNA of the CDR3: TGTGCCAGCAGTGAGGGACTTGACACCGGGGAGCTGTTTTTT.

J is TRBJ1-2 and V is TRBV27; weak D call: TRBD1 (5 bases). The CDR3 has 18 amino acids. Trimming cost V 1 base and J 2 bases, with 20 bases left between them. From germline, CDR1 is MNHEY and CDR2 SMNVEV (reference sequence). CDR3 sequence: CASSLYGAGSMANYGYTF. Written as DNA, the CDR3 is TGTGCCAGCAGTTTATACGGGGCGGGGAGTATGGCAAACTATGGCTACACCTTC.

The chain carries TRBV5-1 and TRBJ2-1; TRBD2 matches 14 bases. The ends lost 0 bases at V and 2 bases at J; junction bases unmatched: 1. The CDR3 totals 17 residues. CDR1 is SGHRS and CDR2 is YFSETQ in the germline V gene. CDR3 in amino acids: CASSLGLAGGPYNEQFF. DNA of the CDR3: TGCGCCAGCAGCTTGGGACTAGCGGGGGGGCCCTACAATGAGCAGTTCTTC.

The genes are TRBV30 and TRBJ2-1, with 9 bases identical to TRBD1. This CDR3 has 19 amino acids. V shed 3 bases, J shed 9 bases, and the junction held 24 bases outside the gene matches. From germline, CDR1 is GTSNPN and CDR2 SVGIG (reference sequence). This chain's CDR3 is CAWSSRARAGTGFFSEQFF. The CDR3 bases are TGTGCCTGGAGCTCCCGCGCGCGAGCCGGGACAGGGTTTTTTAGTGAGCAGTTCTTC.

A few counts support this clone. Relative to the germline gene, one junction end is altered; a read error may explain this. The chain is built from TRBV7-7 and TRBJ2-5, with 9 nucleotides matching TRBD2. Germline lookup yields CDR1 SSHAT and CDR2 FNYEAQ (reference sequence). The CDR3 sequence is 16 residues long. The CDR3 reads CASSFSGGGAQETQYF. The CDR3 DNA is TGTGCTAGCAGCTTTTCCGGCGGGGGGGCTCAAGAGACCCAGTACTTC. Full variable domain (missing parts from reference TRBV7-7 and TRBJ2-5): GAGVSQSPRYKVTKRGQDVTLRCDPISSHATLYWYQQALGQGPEFLTYFNYEAQPDKSGLPSDRFSAERPEGSISTLTIQRTEQRDSAMYRCASSFSGGGAQETQYFGPGTRLLVL.

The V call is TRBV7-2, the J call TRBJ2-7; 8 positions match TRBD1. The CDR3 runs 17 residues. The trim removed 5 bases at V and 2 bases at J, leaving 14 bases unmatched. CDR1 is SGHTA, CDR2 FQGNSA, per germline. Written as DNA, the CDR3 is TGTGCCAGCAGCCCAGGCCCCGGGACAGGAACCACCTACGAGCAGTACTTC. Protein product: CASSPGPGTGTTYEQYF.

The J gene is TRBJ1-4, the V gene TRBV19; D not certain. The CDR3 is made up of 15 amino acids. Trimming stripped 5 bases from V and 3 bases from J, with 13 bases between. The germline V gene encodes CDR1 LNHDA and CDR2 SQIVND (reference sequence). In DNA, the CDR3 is TGTGCCAGTAGTTTTTTTCCGGTGGCTAATGAAAAACTGTTTTTT. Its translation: CASSFFPVANEKLFF. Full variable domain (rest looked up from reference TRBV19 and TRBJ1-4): DGGITQSPKYLFRKEGQNVTLSCEQNLNHDAMYWYRQDPGQGLRLIYYSQIVNDFQKGDIAEGYSVSREKKESFPLTVTSAQKNPTAFYLCASSFFPVANEKLFFGSGTQLSVL.

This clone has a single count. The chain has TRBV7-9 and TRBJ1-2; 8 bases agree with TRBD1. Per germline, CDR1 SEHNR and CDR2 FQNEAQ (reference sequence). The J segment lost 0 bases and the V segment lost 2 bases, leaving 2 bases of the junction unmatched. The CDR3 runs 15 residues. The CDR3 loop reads CASSLQGASNYGYTF. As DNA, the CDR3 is TGTGCCAGCAGCTTACAGGGGGCGTCTAACTATGGCTACACCTTC. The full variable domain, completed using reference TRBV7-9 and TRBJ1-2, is DTGVSQNPRHKITKRGQNVTFRCDPISEHNRLYWYRQTLGQGPEFLTYFQNEAQLEKSRLLSDRFSAERPKGSFSTLEIQRTEQGDSAMYLCASSLQGASNYGYTFGSGTRLTVV.

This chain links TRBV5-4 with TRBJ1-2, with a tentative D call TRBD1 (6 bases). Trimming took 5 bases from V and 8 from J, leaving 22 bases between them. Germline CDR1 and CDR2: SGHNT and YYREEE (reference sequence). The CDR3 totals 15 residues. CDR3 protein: CASSQARGGSRGYTF. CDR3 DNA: TGTGCCAGCAGTCAAGCCAGGGGCGGGTCAAGGGGCTACACCTTC. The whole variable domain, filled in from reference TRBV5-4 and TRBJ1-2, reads ETGVTQSPTHLIKTRGQQVTLRCSSQSGHNTVSWYQQALGQGPQFIFQYYREEENGRGNFPPRFSGLQFPNYSSELNVNALELDDSALYLCASSQARGGSRGYTFGSGTRLTVV.

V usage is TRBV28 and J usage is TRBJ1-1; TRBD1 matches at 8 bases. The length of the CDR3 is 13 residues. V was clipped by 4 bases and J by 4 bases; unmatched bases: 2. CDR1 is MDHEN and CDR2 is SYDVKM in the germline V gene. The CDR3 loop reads CASSWTGTTEAFF. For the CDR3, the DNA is TGTGCCAGCAGTTGGACAGGGACCACTGAAGCTTTCTTT.

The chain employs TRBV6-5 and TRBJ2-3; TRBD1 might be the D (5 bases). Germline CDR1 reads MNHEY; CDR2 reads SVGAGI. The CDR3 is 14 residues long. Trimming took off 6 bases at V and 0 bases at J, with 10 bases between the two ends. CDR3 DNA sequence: TGTGCCAGCAGCAGGACAACTAGCACAGATACGCAGTATTTT. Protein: CASSRTTSTDTQYF.

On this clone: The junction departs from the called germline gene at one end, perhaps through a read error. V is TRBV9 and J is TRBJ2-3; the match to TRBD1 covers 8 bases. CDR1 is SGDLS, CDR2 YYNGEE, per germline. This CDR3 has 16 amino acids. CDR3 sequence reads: CASSVSGQGGTDAQYF. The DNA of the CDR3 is TGTGCCAGCAGCGTGAGCGGACAGGGAGGCACAGATGCGCAGTATTTT.

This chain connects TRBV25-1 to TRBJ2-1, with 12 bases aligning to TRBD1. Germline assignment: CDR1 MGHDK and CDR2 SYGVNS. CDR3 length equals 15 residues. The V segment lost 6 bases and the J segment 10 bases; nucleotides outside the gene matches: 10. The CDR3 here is CASSKPGTGGAEQFF. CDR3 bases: TGTGCCAGCAGCAAGCCCGGGACAGGGGGCGCCGAGCAGTTCTTC.

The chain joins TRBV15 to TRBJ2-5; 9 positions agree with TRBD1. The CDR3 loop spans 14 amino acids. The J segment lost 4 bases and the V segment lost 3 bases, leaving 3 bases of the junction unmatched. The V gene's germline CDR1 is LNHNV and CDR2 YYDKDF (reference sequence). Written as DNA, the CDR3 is TGTGCCACCAGCAGGGACAGGGGAGGAGAGACCCAGTACTTC. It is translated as CATSRDRGGETQYF. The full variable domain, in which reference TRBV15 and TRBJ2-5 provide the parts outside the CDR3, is DAMVIQNPRYQVTQFGKPVTLSCSQTLNHNVMYWYQQKSSQAPKLLFHYYDKDFNNEADTPDNFQSRRPNTSFCFLDIRSPGLGDTAMYLCATSRDRGGETQYFGPGTRLLVL.

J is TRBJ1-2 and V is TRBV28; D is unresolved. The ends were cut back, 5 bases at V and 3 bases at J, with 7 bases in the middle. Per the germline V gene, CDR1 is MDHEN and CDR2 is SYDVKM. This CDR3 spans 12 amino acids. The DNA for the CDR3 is TGTGCCAGCAGTCCCTTATACTATGGCTACACCTTC. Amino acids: CASSPLYYGYTF.

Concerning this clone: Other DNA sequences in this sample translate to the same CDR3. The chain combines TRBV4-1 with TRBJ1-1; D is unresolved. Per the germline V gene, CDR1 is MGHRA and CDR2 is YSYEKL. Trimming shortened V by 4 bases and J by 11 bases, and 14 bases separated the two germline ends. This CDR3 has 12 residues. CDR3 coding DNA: TGCGCCAGCAGCCCGGGCCATGGGAGGGCTTTCTTT. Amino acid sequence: CASSPGHGRAFF.

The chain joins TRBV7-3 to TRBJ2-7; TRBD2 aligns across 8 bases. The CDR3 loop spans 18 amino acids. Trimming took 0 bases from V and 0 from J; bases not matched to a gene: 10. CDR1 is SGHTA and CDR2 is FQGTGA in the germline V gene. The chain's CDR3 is CASSLTGDSGVASYEQYF. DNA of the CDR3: TGTGCCAGCAGCTTAACGGGGGATAGCGGGGTCGCCTCCTACGAGCAGTACTTC.

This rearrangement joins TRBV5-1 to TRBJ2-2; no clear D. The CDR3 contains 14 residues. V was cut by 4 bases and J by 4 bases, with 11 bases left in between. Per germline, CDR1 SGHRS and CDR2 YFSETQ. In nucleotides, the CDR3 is TGCGCCAGCAGCGGGTCTAGAACCACCGGGGAGCTGTTTTTT. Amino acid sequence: CASSGSRTTGELFF.

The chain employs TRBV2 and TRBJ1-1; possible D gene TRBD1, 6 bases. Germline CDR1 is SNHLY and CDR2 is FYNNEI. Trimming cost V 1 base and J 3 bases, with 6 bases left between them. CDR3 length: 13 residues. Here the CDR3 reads CASSEGGHTEAFF. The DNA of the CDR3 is TGTGCCAGCAGTGAAGGGGGGCACACTGAAGCTTTCTTT.

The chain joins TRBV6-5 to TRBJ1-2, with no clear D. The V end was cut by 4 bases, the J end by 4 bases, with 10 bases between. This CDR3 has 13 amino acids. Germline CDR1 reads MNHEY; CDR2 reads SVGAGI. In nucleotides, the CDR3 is TGTGCCAGCAGTTCCCGGGATGTCTATGGCTACACCTTC. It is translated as CASSSRDVYGYTF.

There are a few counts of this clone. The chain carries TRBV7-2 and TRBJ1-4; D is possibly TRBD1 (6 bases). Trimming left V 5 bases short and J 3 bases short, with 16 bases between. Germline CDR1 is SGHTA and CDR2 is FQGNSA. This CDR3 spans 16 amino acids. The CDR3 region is CASSLLLQGPNEKLFF. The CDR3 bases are TGTGCCAGCAGCCTTCTGTTACAGGGACCTAATGAAAAACTGTTTTTT.

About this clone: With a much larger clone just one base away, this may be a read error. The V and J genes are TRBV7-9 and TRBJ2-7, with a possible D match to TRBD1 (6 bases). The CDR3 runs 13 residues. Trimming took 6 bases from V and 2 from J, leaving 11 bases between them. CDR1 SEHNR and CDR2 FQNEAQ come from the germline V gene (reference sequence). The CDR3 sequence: CASSPGQTYEQYF. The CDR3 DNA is TGTGCCAGCAGTCCGGGACAAACCTACGAGCAGTACTTC.

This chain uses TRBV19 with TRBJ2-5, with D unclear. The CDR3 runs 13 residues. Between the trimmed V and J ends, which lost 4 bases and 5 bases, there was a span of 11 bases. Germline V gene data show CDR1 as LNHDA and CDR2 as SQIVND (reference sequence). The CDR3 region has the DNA TGTGCCAGTAGTACGGTAGCTGCGGAGACCCAGTACTTC. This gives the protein CASSTVAAETQYF.

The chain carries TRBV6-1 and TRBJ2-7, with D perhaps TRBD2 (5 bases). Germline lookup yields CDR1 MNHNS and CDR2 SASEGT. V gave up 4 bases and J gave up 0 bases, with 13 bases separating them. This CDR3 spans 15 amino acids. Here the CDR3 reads CASSGGVGGSYEQYF. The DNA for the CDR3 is TGTGCCAGCAGTGGAGGAGTAGGAGGCTCCTACGAGCAGTACTTC.

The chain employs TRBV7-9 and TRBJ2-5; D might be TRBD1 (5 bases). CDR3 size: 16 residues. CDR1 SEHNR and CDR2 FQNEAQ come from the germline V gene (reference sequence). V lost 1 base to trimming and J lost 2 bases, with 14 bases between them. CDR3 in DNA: TGTGCCAGCAGCTTAGGAATAGGACATAATCAAGAGACCCAGTACTTC. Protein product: CASSLGIGHNQETQYF.